Listed here are 27 T cell receptor beta chains from one sample, sequenced in a study of response to subunit inactivated influenza vaccine. TCRdb used MiXCR to reprocess the RT-PCR reads, holding one entry per CDR3 protein. The profile shows 200,000 to 250,000 distinct CDR3 sequences, over 9% of them singletons. This material consisted of non-naive T cells sorted from PBMCs, taken roughly 2 weeks before vaccination. The origin of the receptors is a man in his forties or fifties who received an inactivated influenza vaccine.

This clonotype was detected only a few times. Here the CDR3 reads CASSSVDRGLYEQYF. In nucleotides, the CDR3 is TGTGCCAGCAGCTCGGTGGACAGGGGGCTATACGAGCAGTACTTC. The chain employs TRBV5-6 and TRBJ2-7, with TRBD1 matching 11 bases. Per the germline V gene, CDR1 is SGHDT and CDR2 is YYEEEE. Losses at the gene ends were 3 bases for V and 4 bases for J; bases not matched to a gene: 6. CDR3 length: 15 amino acids.

The rearrangement uses TRBV11-2 and TRBJ2-7, with 8 bases fitting TRBD1. The length of the CDR3 is 18 residues. V shed 7 bases and J 3 bases; nucleotides not matched to a gene: 20. Germline V lookup: CDR1 SGHAT, CDR2 FQNNGV. This CDR3 reads CASIWAGSQTGAFYEQYF. In DNA, the CDR3 is TGTGCCAGCATCTGGGCGGGGTCCCAGACAGGGGCCTTCTACGAGCAGTACTTC. Full variable domain (outside the CDR3, taken from reference TRBV11-2 and TRBJ2-7): EAGVAQSPRYKIIEKRQSVAFWCNPISGHATLYWYQQILGQGPKLLIQFQNNGVVDDSQLPKDRFSAERLKGVDSTLKIQPAKLEDSAVYLCASIWAGSQTGAFYEQYFGPGTRLTVT.

This clonotype showed up many times. The CDR3 protein is CASSPARQALGEQFF. As DNA, the CDR3 is TGTGCCAGCAGCCCAGCACGACAGGCCTTGGGTGAGCAGTTCTTC. V usage is TRBV7-9 and J usage is TRBJ2-1; a possible D gene is TRBD1 (6 bases). V lost 5 bases, J lost 9 bases, and 20 bases lay in between. The CDR3 covers 15 residues. Looked up from germline, CDR1 is SEHNR and CDR2 is FQNEAQ (reference sequence).

This clonotype was counted only a few times. V and J are TRBV29-1 and TRBJ1-1; D is unclear. Germline assignment: CDR1 SQVTM and CDR2 ANQGSEA. V was shortened by 6 bases and J by 11 bases, with 19 bases between the two germline ends. The CDR3 loop spans 12 amino acids. The CDR3 nucleotides read TGCAGCGTCGACGCGGACGGGGATTGGGCTTTCTTT. Protein product: CSVDADGDWAFF.

This clonotype has a handful of counts. The J gene is TRBJ2-4, the V gene TRBV10-2, with TRBD1 identical over 7 bases. In germline, CDR1 is WSHSY, CDR2 SAAADI. The ends lost 6 bases at V and 1 base at J; junction bases unmatched: 6. The CDR3 covers 15 residues. CDR3 DNA: TGCGCCAGCAGCCTAGGGGACAGCGCCAAAAACATTCAGTACTTC. Its protein is CASSLGDSAKNIQYF.

This clonotype was picked up a small number of times. The chain combines TRBV12-3 or TRBV12-4 with TRBJ2-5; 8 bases match TRBD1. V lost 6 bases to trimming and J lost 2 bases; unmatched junction nucleotides: 5. The CDR3 extends over 14 amino acids. CDR3 residues: CASRKGTGQETQYF. CDR3 sequence (DNA): TGTGCCAGCAGAAAAGGGACAGGACAAGAGACCCAGTACTTC.

This clonotype has more than one count but fewer than ten. This chain links TRBV7-2 with TRBJ1-6; 9 bases match TRBD1. Per germline, CDR1 SGHTA and CDR2 FQGNSA. The CDR3 sequence is 16 residues long. The ends lost 5 bases at V and 5 bases at J; junction bases unmatched: 7. The DNA of the CDR3 is TGTGCCAGCAGCACCGCCGGACAGGGGAATAATTCACCCCTCCACTTT. Translated: CASSTAGQGNNSPLHF.

This clonotype was seen only a few times. V is TRBV7-8 and J is TRBJ2-1, with D perhaps given as TRBD1 or TRBD2 (5 bases each). V dropped 5 bases and J dropped 10 bases, with 24 bases sitting between them. The length of the CDR3 is 16 residues. CDR1 and CDR2 from the germline V gene are SGHVS and FQNEAQ. The CDR3 DNA sequence: TGTGCCAGCAGCAGACGGTTCGGGACCAACCAGTTGGAGCAGTTCTTC. This codes for CASSRRFGTNQLEQFF. Full variable domain (outside the CDR3, taken from reference TRBV7-8 and TRBJ2-1): GAGVSQSPRYKVAKRGQDVALRCDPISGHVSLFWYQQALGQGPEFLTYFQNEAQLDKSGLPSDRFFAERPEGSVSTLKIQRTQQEDSAVYLCASSRRFGTNQLEQFFGPGTRLTVL.

There are many counts of this clonotype. CDR3 loop: CASSTWTSGTGDTQYF. The CDR3 region has the DNA TGTGCCAGCAGCACCTGGACTAGCGGGACAGGAGATACGCAGTATTTT. V gene TRBV7-9 combines with J gene TRBJ2-3; 12 bases map to TRBD2. With V trimmed by 5 bases and J by 5 bases, 8 bases remained unmatched. Germline V lookup: CDR1 SEHNR, CDR2 FQNEAQ (reference sequence). This CDR3 contains 16 residues.

There are a few counts of this clonotype. This sequence joins TRBV7-9 and TRBJ2-5; D is unclear. CDR3 length: 14 amino acids. Trimming shortened V by 1 base and J by 4 bases, and 10 bases separated the two germline ends. From germline, CDR1 is SEHNR and CDR2 FQNEAQ (reference sequence). The CDR3 sequence is CASSLEAPRETQYF. Written as DNA, the CDR3 is TGTGCCAGCAGCTTAGAGGCCCCGAGAGAGACCCAGTACTTC.

The V gene is TRBV10-3, the J gene TRBJ2-5; no reliable D call. Germline V gives CDR1 ENHRY, CDR2 SYGVKD. CDR3 length: 14 amino acids. V shed 0 bases and J shed 4 bases, with 9 bases lying between them. The CDR3 region is CAISESLSLETQYF. The CDR3 nucleotides are TGTGCCATCAGTGAGTCGCTGAGTCTAGAGACCCAGTACTTC.

Concerning this clonotype itself: This clone may be a read error of a much larger clone one base away. The V gene is TRBV29-1, the J gene TRBJ2-1; 13 bases match TRBD2. Germline lookup yields CDR1 SQVTM and CDR2 ANQGSEA. The CDR3 length is 16 residues. Trimming removed 1 base from V and 7 bases from J; junction bases left unmatched: 7. The CDR3 DNA sequence: TGCAGCGTTGAAGCGCGGCAACTAGCGGGGGGGAATGAGCAGTTCTTC. It yields the protein CSVEARQLAGGNEQFF.

This clonotype was observed at least ten times. This sequence joins TRBV12-3 or TRBV12-4 and TRBJ2-7, with 10 nucleotides matching TRBD2. With V trimmed by 3 bases and J by 0 bases, 17 bases remained unmatched. This CDR3 is built from 20 residues. The CDR3 DNA sequence: TGTGCCAGCAGTTTCGGATTAGCGGGGGGACCTAAAATGAGCTCCTACGAGCAGTACTTC. Translating gives CASSFGLAGGPKMSSYEQYF.

In this sample, this clonotype turned up many times. The chain links TRBV30 to TRBJ2-7, with 7 bases that match TRBD1. The CDR3 totals 11 residues. V was clipped by 6 bases and J by 6 bases; unmatched bases: 5. Looked up from germline, CDR1 is GTSNPN and CDR2 is SVGIG (reference sequence). As DNA, the CDR3 is TGTGCCTGCCACAGGGGCGGCGAGCAGTACTTC. Protein sequence: CACHRGGEQYF. Together with reference TRBV30 and TRBJ2-7, the CDR3 gives the full variable domain: SQTIHQWPATLVQPVGSPLSLECTVEGTSNPNLYWYRQAAGRGLQLLFYSVGIGQISSEVPQNLSASRPQDRQFILSSKKLLLSDSGFYLCACHRGGEQYFGPGTRLTVT.

The CDR3 DNA reads TGCAGTGCTAGAGACACCGGACTAGTATACTACAATGAGCAGTTCTTC. Translation: CSARDTGLVYYNEQFF. The chain couples TRBV20-1 to TRBJ2-1; 7 nucleotides align to TRBD2. The CDR3 has 16 amino acids. CDR1 and CDR2 (germline): DFQATT, SNEGSKA (reference sequence). J lost 3 bases, V lost 0 bases, and 8 bases had no gene match.

In its sample, this clonotype was seen many times. V and J are TRBV7-2 and TRBJ2-3; D unclear. Per the germline V gene, CDR1 is SGHTA and CDR2 is FQGNSA. This CDR3 region has 12 residues. V was cut by 5 bases and J by 11 bases, with 14 bases left in between. CDR3 sequence: CASSTDWGGQYF. The CDR3 coding sequence is TGTGCCAGCAGCACGGATTGGGGTGGGCAGTATTTT.

The chain recombines TRBV5-1 with TRBJ1-1; 7 nucleotides match TRBD1. CDR1 is SGHRS, CDR2 YFSETQ, per germline. Trimming took 6 bases from V and 0 from J; bases not matched to a gene: 8. CDR3 length: 15 residues. The CDR3 is CASTIEGAMNTEAFF. In DNA form, the CDR3 reads TGCGCCAGCACAATCGAGGGGGCGATGAACACTGAAGCTTTCTTT.

The chain is built from TRBV24-1 and TRBJ2-3; 9 bases align to TRBD2. Germline lookup yields CDR1 KGHDR and CDR2 SFDVKD. The CDR3 runs 14 residues. Germline trimming cut 6 bases from V and 2 bases from J; bases unmatched to any gene: 2. CDR3 sequence reads: CATSLAGFTDTQYF. CDR3 coding DNA: TGTGCCACCAGTCTAGCGGGATTCACAGATACGCAGTATTTT.

The chain has TRBV10-3 and TRBJ2-1; 10 nucleotides align to TRBD1. CDR3 length equals 15 residues. V trimming: 7 bases; J trimming: 8 bases; junction bases outside the gene matches: 11. Per the germline V gene, CDR1 is ENHRY and CDR2 is SYGVKD. The CDR3 nucleotides read TGTGCCATCACTCAAACCGGGACAGGGGACCATGAGCAGTTCTTC. This codes for CAITQTGTGDHEQFF.

This sequence joins TRBV4-3 and TRBJ2-5; D unresolved. V lost 0 bases, J lost 1 base, and 9 bases lay in between. Germline V gene data show CDR1 as LGHNA and CDR2 as YSLEER. The CDR3 sequence is 15 residues long. The CDR3 coding sequence is TGCGCCAGCAGCCAAGATGCTGAGTTCCAAGAGACCCAGTACTTC. Protein product: CASSQDAEFQETQYF.

This clonotype has only a few counts. This chain joins TRBV7-2 and TRBJ2-1; TRBD2 matches 11 bases. Germline loops: CDR1 SGHTA, CDR2 FQGNSA. The CDR3 contains 18 residues. J gave up 7 bases and V 0 bases, and 11 bases lay outside the gene matches. The CDR3 protein is CASSLAVSTSGSRNEQFF. CDR3 in DNA: TGTGCCAGCAGCTTAGCAGTGAGCACTAGCGGGAGTCGGAATGAGCAGTTCTTC. Full variable domain (outside the CDR3, taken from reference TRBV7-2 and TRBJ2-1): GAGVSQSPSNKVTEKGKDVELRCDPISGHTALYWYRQSLGQGLEFLIYFQGNSAPDKSGLPSDRFSAERTGGSVSTLTIQRTQQEDSAVYLCASSLAVSTSGSRNEQFFGPGTRLTVL.

The rearrangement links TRBV30 to TRBJ1-4, with D perhaps TRBD1 (6 bases). V was clipped by 6 bases and J by 2 bases, with 7 bases between them. Germline V gene data show CDR1 as GTSNPN and CDR2 as SVGIG (reference sequence). The CDR3 totals 12 residues. The CDR3 here is CACTGTNEKLFF. The CDR3 DNA reads as TGTGCCTGTACAGGGACTAATGAAAAACTGTTTTTT.

Many counts were recorded for this clonotype. This sequence joins TRBV11-1 and TRBJ2-1, with TRBD2 matching 12 bases. Looked up from germline, CDR1 is SGHAT and CDR2 is FQDESV (reference sequence). The CDR3 is made up of 19 amino acids. The V and J ends lost 2 bases and 7 bases, in that order; junction bases with no gene match: 15. CDR3 sequence reads: CASSLRALAGGPVGNEQFF. The CDR3 DNA sequence: TGTGCCAGCAGCTTACGTGCTCTAGCGGGAGGGCCAGTGGGAAATGAGCAGTTCTTC.

This clonotype was observed a few times. This sequence may be a read error, since a much larger clone differs from it by one base. This sequence joins TRBV3-1 and TRBJ2-7; D gene uncertain. Trimming took off 0 bases at V and 3 bases at J, with 3 bases between the two ends. The CDR3 is 12 residues long. In germline, CDR1 is LGHDT, CDR2 YNNKEL (reference sequence). This chain's CDR3 is CASSQEGYEQYF. The DNA for the CDR3 is TGTGCCAGCAGCCAAGAGGGCTACGAGCAGTACTTC.

The genes are TRBV2 and TRBJ1-4, with D unresolved. The germline gives CDR1 SNHLY, CDR2 FYNNEI. Trimming took 8 bases from V and 8 from J, leaving 18 bases between them. There are 14 residues in the CDR3. The CDR3 is CASARLRTGEKLFF. CDR3 DNA sequence: TGTGCCAGCGCGAGGTTGAGGACGGGGGAAAAACTGTTTTTT.

This clonotype appeared a few times. The rearrangement joins TRBV20-1 to TRBJ2-1, with a tentative D call TRBD2 (7 bases). Trimming removed 0 bases from V and 2 bases from J, with 14 bases in between. CDR3 length: 16 residues. Germline V lookup: CDR1 DFQATT, CDR2 SNEGSKA (reference sequence). The CDR3 DNA sequence: TGCAGTGCTAGAGAGCTTAGGGGGGGCCCCTACAATGAGCAGTTCTTC. Translated, it gives CSARELRGGPYNEQFF.

This clonotype was seen at least ten times. The rearrangement joins TRBV10-3 to TRBJ2-2; 7 bases fit TRBD1. Germline assignment: CDR1 ENHRY and CDR2 SYGVKD. V gave up 2 bases and J gave up 1 base; unmatched junction bases: 4. The CDR3 consists of 16 residues. CDR3 bases: TGTGCCATCAGTGAGGATAGGGACAGGAACACCGGGGAGCTGTTTTTT. Translation: CAISEDRDRNTGELFF.